This T cell receptor beta chain was profiled in a study of blood T cell repertoires in COVID-19. Profiling relied on immunoSEQ multiplex PCR, and the TCRdb table lists in-frame clones only, not all of them. The sample carries about 240,000 clones, approximately 86% recorded once. The germline CDR1 and CDR2 sequences are LGHNA and YNFKEQ. Trimming shortened V by 3 bases and J by 0 bases, and 9 bases separated the two germline ends. The CDR3 sequence is 15 residues long. This receptor was taken from a woman in her 70s with active or convalescent COVID-19. The chain employs TRBV4-2 and TRBJ1-3; D unresolved. The sequenced sample was peripheral blood. The CDR3 DNA is TGTGCCAGCAGCCAGAGAGGGCTCTCTGGAAACACCATATATTTT. The encoded protein is CASSQRGLSGNTIYF.